This T cell receptor beta chain was recorded in a study of cytomegalovirus exposure and HLA in healthy donors. Study background: Within the Caucasian-associated ancestry cluster were around 81% of the roughly 380 genotyped donors. Study-level points and caveats: Per a prior analysis, the majority of TCR beta V segments were productive roughly 87% or roughly 30% of the time. A few chains tied to CMV proved CMV antigen-specific in vitro.

Comment on this clone: Its specificity is unknown.

Both 60 Vbeta primers and 13 Jbeta primers went into the PCR. Here immunoSEQ multiplex PCR was the method, and the copy in TCRdb shows in-frame clones only, minus some. The sample includes around 100,000 clones, about 70% seen only once; the top ten take roughly 8.7%. The clonotype comes from a man aged 30 to 39 in good health and CMV-seropositive. Sequenced sample: PBMCs.

The CDR3 nucleotides read TGTGCCAGCTCACCCCTCATGACCCGTCGGGGAGAGCAGTTCTTC. It translates to CASSPLMTRRGEQFF. The chain uses TRBV18 and TRBJ2-1; TRBD2 might be the D (5 bases). Germline loops: CDR1 KGHSH, CDR2 LQKENI. The V end lost 3 bases, the J end lost 10 bases, and 19 bases lay between the germline ends. The CDR3 length is 15 residues.